The sequence of this T cell receptor beta chain was determined in a study of beta chain features in type 1 diabetes. Across the whole study: When patients were set against healthy donors, age, gender and cell yields were similar.

Since all of the isolated RNA was reverse transcribed, expressed TCRB transcripts were what got sequenced. The table came from immunoSEQ multiplex PCR; TCRdb's copy has only in-frame clones and leaves some out. The sample yields around 290,000 clones, 8% seen once. There was one heparinised blood draw per donor, averaging about 100 mL. Sorted CD4+ subsets: naive, central memory, regulatory, stem cell-like memory (CD45RO/CCR7/CD25/CD127/CD95/CD27 panel). Comment on this clone: Its matching antigen is unknown.

CDR3 size: 16 residues. Germline-derived CDR1 and CDR2 are SGHNT and YYREEE (reference sequence). The V and J ends lost 5 bases and 0 bases respectively, with 16 bases between them. Study results and caveats: Naive, central memory and Treg TCRB repertoires seemed to resemble each other more closely in patients than they did in healthy donors.

This TCR derives from a woman under 30 in good health. The chain joins TRBV5-4 to TRBJ2-3, with D perhaps TRBD2 (6 bases). The sequencing input was central memory CD4+ T cells from blood. In DNA form, the CDR3 reads TGTGCCAGCAGTTCGGGACTCCGATCGAGCACAGATACGCAGTATTTT. Encoded protein: CASSSGLRSSTDTQYF.